These 26 T cell receptor beta chains were all obtained from the same sample, sequenced in a study of T cell responses to AZD1222 COVID-19 vaccine. The method was immunoSEQ multiplex PCR; TCRdb's version includes in-frame clones alone and lacks a portion of them. The sample comprises under 200,000 clones, roughly 87% of which are singletons, and 0.95% to 1.1% rests with the top ten. The specimen comprised peripheral blood, sampled 28 days after the second AZD1222 dose. Receptor source: an adult who received the AZD1222 COVID-19 vaccine.

The chain is built from TRBV25-1 and TRBJ2-5, with 8 bases fitting TRBD1. The CDR3 runs to 14 residues. Germline CDR1 reads MGHDK; CDR2 reads SYGVNS. Trimming took 6 bases from V and 2 from J; bases not matched to a gene: 5. As DNA, the CDR3 is TGTGCCAGCAGGACAGGGGTACAGCAAGAGACCCAGTACTTC. It codes for CASRTGVQQETQYF.

This clone was observed a handful of times. The chain is built from TRBV29-1 and TRBJ2-1; TRBD2 matches 7 bases. Germline values: CDR1 SQVTM, CDR2 ANQGSEA. The CDR3 spans 14 residues. The V segment lost 7 bases and the J segment 3 bases; nucleotides outside the gene matches: 9. As DNA, the CDR3 is TGCAGCGGTTCTGGGGGGGTGGACTACAATGAGCAGTTCTTC. Its protein is CSGSGGVDYNEQFF.

Remarks on this clone: An end of the junction differs from the germline gene, which may be a read error. CDR3 DNA: TGCGCTGGGGATGGGGGGTCGTCCTACGAGCAGTACTTC. Encoded protein: CAGDGGSSYEQYF. The chain employs TRBV2 and TRBJ2-7; tentative D call: TRBD2 (6 bases). Germline V lookup: CDR1 SNHLY, CDR2 FYNNEI. This CDR3 spans 13 amino acids.

V usage is TRBV19 and J usage is TRBJ1-5; 8 bases are a match to TRBD1. V lost 9 bases to trimming and J lost 5 bases; unmatched junction nucleotides: 12. The CDR3 runs 15 residues. Germline CDR1 LNHDA, CDR2 SQIVND (reference sequence). The CDR3 nucleotides read TGTGCCAGCGCGCCTCAGGACAGGGCAGATCAGCCCCAGCATTTT. Residues: CASAPQDRADQPQHF.

The chain uses TRBV19 and TRBJ1-3; D ambiguous. Deletions cut 0 bases from V and 2 bases from J, with 14 bases between. This CDR3 has 17 residues. Germline V gives CDR1 LNHDA, CDR2 SQIVND (reference sequence). CDR3 sequence (DNA): TGTGCCAGTAGTATAGATTTGGCAGGTTCGACTGGAAACACCATATATTTT. It codes for CASSIDLAGSTGNTIYF.

The chain employs TRBV13 and TRBJ1-1; no clear D. Germline V gives CDR1 PRHDT, CDR2 FYEKMQ (reference sequence). The CDR3 length is 11 residues. V was pared by 3 bases and J by 14 bases, with 13 bases between. The CDR3 DNA follows: TGTGCCAGCAGCTTTGAAGAGTCTACCTTCTTT. Amino acids: CASSFEESTFF.

The chain is built from TRBV4-1 and TRBJ2-7; TRBD2 matches 10 bases. This CDR3 comprises 17 residues. The germline CDR1 and CDR2 sequences are MGHRA and YSYEKL. V dropped 2 bases and J dropped 3; count of bases not matched to a gene: 10. CDR3 sequence reads: CASSQRFRERGGYEQYF. Here the CDR3 DNA reads TGCGCCAGCAGCCAACGGTTCCGGGAGCGGGGGGGCTACGAGCAGTACTTC.

A single count supports this clone. The chain links TRBV6-1 to TRBJ2-5, with 9 bases lining up with TRBD2. The V gene's germline CDR1 is MNHNS and CDR2 SASEGT. The CDR3 spans 15 residues. J lost 5 bases, V lost 0 bases, and 4 bases had no gene match. The CDR3 region is CASSEAAGGPETQYF. The CDR3 DNA sequence: TGTGCCAGCAGTGAAGCGGCGGGGGGGCCGGAGACCCAGTACTTC.

The chain carries TRBV4-3 and TRBJ2-1; 8 positions agree with TRBD2. With 0 bases clipped from V and 0 bases from J, the junction kept 7 bases outside the gene matches. Germline CDR1 is LGHNA and CDR2 is YSLEER. The CDR3 is 18 amino acids. CDR3 sequence: CASSQDFPGGSSYNEQFF. The CDR3 DNA reads as TGCGCCAGCAGCCAAGACTTCCCGGGGGGGAGCTCCTACAATGAGCAGTTCTTC.

This CDR3 reads CASSLERGVYEQYF. CDR3 nucleotide sequence: TGCGCCAGCAGCCTTGAGCGGGGGGTTTACGAGCAGTACTTC. The rearrangement uses TRBV5-1 and TRBJ2-7, with 9 bases matching TRBD2. CDR3 length: 14 amino acids. Germline-derived CDR1 and CDR2 are SGHRS and YFSETQ. The J segment lost 4 bases and the V segment lost 4 bases, leaving 6 bases of the junction unmatched.

This clone appeared a few times. This rearrangement joins TRBV21-1 to TRBJ1-2; the table's D call of TRBD1 was not tested on the DNA. TRBV21-1 is classified as a pseudogene. CDR3 length equals 16 residues. The CDR3 DNA reads TGTGCCAGCAGCGCAACCGGGACAGGGGGTAGGTATGGCTACACCTTC. This sequence encodes CASSATGTGGRYGYTF.

This sequence joins TRBV6-6 and TRBJ1-2; D call uncertain. Trimming removed 7 bases at V and 5 bases at J, with 11 bases between. The CDR3 sequence is 12 residues long. Germline V CDR1 and CDR2: MNHNY, SVGAGI (reference sequence). CDR3 sequence (DNA): TGTGCCAGCACCACGCCCGGATATGGCTACACCTTC. Protein sequence: CASTTPGYGYTF.

The chain combines TRBV29-1 with TRBJ2-7; weak D call: TRBD2 (5 bases). Germline lookup yields CDR1 SQVTM and CDR2 ANQGSEA. The CDR3 covers 12 residues. The V gene lost 8 bases and the J gene lost 6 bases, with 17 bases spanning the gap. CDR3 sequence (DNA): TGCAGCCCGCGGGCACGCGGAGGCGAGCAGTACTTC. Translation: CSPRARGGEQYF.

In this sample, this clone turned up a few times. This chain joins TRBV12-5 and TRBJ1-1; D remains ambiguous. The CDR3 sequence is 12 residues long. The V gene's germline CDR1 is LGHNT and CDR2 FRNRAP. Trimming removed 1 base from V and 6 bases from J, with 6 bases in between. The CDR3 reads CASGLDNPEAFF. The CDR3 DNA reads as TGTGCTAGTGGTTTGGACAACCCTGAAGCTTTCTTT. Full variable domain (remainder filled in from reference TRBV12-5 and TRBJ1-1): DARVTQTPRHKVTEMGQEVTMRCQPILGHNTVFWYRQTMMQGLELLAYFRNRAPLDDSGMPKDRFSAEMPDATLATLKIQPSEPRDSAVYFCASGLDNPEAFFGQGTRLTVV.

The chain combines TRBV6-1 with TRBJ1-1; 8 bases map to TRBD1. Germline CDR1 is MNHNS and CDR2 is SASEGT. V lost 5 bases and J lost 1; bases outside the gene matches: 6. CDR3 length equals 15 residues. The CDR3 here is CASSPSDRGNTEAFF. The DNA for the CDR3 is TGTGCCAGCAGTCCATCTGACAGGGGGAACACTGAAGCTTTCTTT.

The chain combines TRBV28 with TRBJ2-6; D may be TRBD1 (5 bases). Germline CDR1 reads MDHEN; CDR2 reads SYDVKM. Trimming stripped 10 bases from V and 0 bases from J, with 31 bases between. The CDR3 is 21 residues long. CDR3 DNA sequence: TGTGCCACTACACAACCCAAGTCAGGGCGCTCTGTCCGCTCTGGGGCCAACGTCCTGACTTTC. Protein sequence: CATTQPKSGRSVRSGANVLTF.

J is TRBJ1-2 and V is TRBV7-2, with D maybe TRBD1 (5 bases). V dropped 5 bases and J dropped 1 base, with 23 bases sitting between them. CDR1 is SGHTA, CDR2 FQGNSA, per germline. The CDR3 is 18 residues long. CDR3 loop: CASSLRGATSGINYGYTF. The CDR3 nucleotides read TGTGCCAGCAGCCTTAGAGGGGCCACCTCCGGGATTAACTATGGCTACACCTTC. The full variable domain, in which reference TRBV7-2 and TRBJ1-2 provide the parts outside the CDR3, is GAGVSQSPSNKVTEKGKDVELRCDPISGHTALYWYRQSLGQGLEFLIYFQGNSAPDKSGLPSDRFSAERTGGSVSTLTIQRTQQEDSAVYLCASSLRGATSGINYGYTFGSGTRLTVV.

The chain is built from TRBV4-1 and TRBJ1-1; D is possibly TRBD1 (6 bases). Germline CDR1 is MGHRA and CDR2 is YSYEKL. The germline V and J ends were trimmed by 2 bases and 0 bases, with 19 bases remaining between them. This CDR3 region has 18 residues. CDR3 bases: TGCGCCAGCAGCCAAATCCCCCCACCCGGGACACTGAACACTGAAGCTTTCTTT. This gives the protein CASSQIPPPGTLNTEAFF.

In this sample, this clone turned up a few times. The sample carries other DNA sequences with the same CDR3. The chain couples TRBV4-1 to TRBJ1-1; the D is unclear. CDR1 and CDR2 from the germline V gene are MGHRA and YSYEKL. With 6 bases removed from V and 4 bases from J, the gap between germline ends came to 6 bases. The CDR3 covers 11 residues. CDR3: CASSRGTEAFF. DNA for the CDR3: TGCGCCAGCAGTAGAGGCACTGAAGCTTTCTTT.

The CDR3 region has the DNA TGTGCCAGCAGTGTCACAGCGAACACTGAAGCTTTCTTT. This encodes CASSVTANTEAFF. The genes are TRBV28 and TRBJ1-1; D not resolved. Germline-derived CDR1 and CDR2 are MDHEN and SYDVKM. V shed 5 bases and J shed 1 base, with 8 bases lying between them. The CDR3 is made up of 13 amino acids.

This clone came up a few times. The CDR3 coding sequence is TGTGCCACCAGCAGAGATAGGTCCCGGTCCGGAAACACCATATATTTT. This sequence encodes CATSRDRSRSGNTIYF. The rearrangement joins TRBV15 to TRBJ1-3; D uncertain. V was trimmed by 0 bases and J by 4 bases, leaving 13 bases between them. The V gene's germline CDR1 is LNHNV and CDR2 YYDKDF (reference sequence). The CDR3 sequence is 16 residues long.

The rearrangement joins TRBV5-1 to TRBJ2-7, with TRBD1 matching over 7 bases. Germline CDR1 reads SGHRS; CDR2 reads YFSETQ. CDR3 length: 12 residues. V trimming: 4 bases; J trimming: 5 bases; junction bases outside the gene matches: 3. The CDR3 bases are TGCGCCAGCAGCAGACAGGGCGACGAGCAGTACTTC. Residues: CASSRQGDEQYF.

This sequence joins TRBV25-1 and TRBJ2-7; D call uncertain. The CDR3 length is 11 residues. Germline V gene lookup returns CDR1 MGHDK and CDR2 SYGVNS. Trimming removed 7 bases from V and 6 bases from J, with 10 bases in between. The CDR3 region has the DNA TGTGCCAGCACCAATGTTGGCGAGCAGTACTTC. Translating gives CASTNVGEQYF.

V and J are TRBV25-1 and TRBJ1-1; D is unresolved. Germline lookup yields CDR1 MGHDK and CDR2 SYGVNS. With 1 base removed from V and 4 bases from J, the gap between germline ends came to 7 bases. CDR3 length: 13 residues. The CDR3 reads CASSELQATEAFF. As DNA, the CDR3 is TGTGCCAGCAGTGAATTGCAGGCCACTGAAGCTTTCTTT.

This clone was seen a single time. This chain uses TRBV9 with TRBJ2-4; the match to TRBD1 covers 9 bases. The trim removed 0 bases at V and 5 bases at J, leaving 3 bases unmatched. This CDR3 is built from 15 residues. Germline V gene data show CDR1 as SGDLS and CDR2 as YYNGEE. This CDR3 is CASSVAWDRENIQYF. CDR3 nucleotides: TGTGCCAGCAGCGTAGCATGGGACAGGGAAAACATTCAGTACTTC.

The chain combines TRBV7-9 with TRBJ1-3, with 10 bases that match TRBD1. CDR3 size: 17 residues. The junction had 9 bases not matched to a gene; V was cut back by 2 bases and J by 5 bases. CDR1 is SEHNR, CDR2 FQNEAQ, per germline (reference sequence). CDR3: CASSLRSTGGFRNTIYF. CDR3 bases: TGTGCCAGCAGCTTACGATCGACAGGGGGCTTTAGAAACACCATATATTTT.